Following are 16 T cell receptor beta chains from one sample sequenced in a study of neurological immune-mediated disorders. Time point denoted: longitudinal time-point 3. TCRdb reprocessed the 5' RACE reads with MiXCR, giving one entry per CDR3 protein. This table holds tens of thousands of distinct CDR3 sequences, around 4% found once. The sample comprised PBMCs. The receptors come from a woman aged 60 to 75 with multiple sclerosis.

There are many counts of this clonotype. This chain joins TRBV5-5 and TRBJ1-1; tentatively, D is TRBD1 (5 bases). The length of the CDR3 is 14 residues. V lost 0 bases and J lost 5, with 11 bases in between. In germline, CDR1 is SGHKS, CDR2 YYEKEE (reference sequence). The CDR3 DNA sequence: TGTGCCAGCAGCTTGGCAGGCCGGGGGACTGAAGCTTTCTTT. It is translated as CASSLAGRGTEAFF.

Ten or more counts support this clonotype. The chain combines TRBV27 with TRBJ2-7; D gene uncertain. The CDR3 is 13 amino acids. Trimming took off 2 bases at V and 3 bases at J, with 8 bases between the two ends. Germline lookup yields CDR1 MNHEY and CDR2 SMNVEV (reference sequence). CDR3 loop: CASSLRQDYEQYF. CDR3 in DNA: TGTGCCAGCAGTTTACGACAAGACTACGAGCAGTACTTC.

This clonotype showed up just once. Here the CDR3 omits its conserved ending phenylalanine or tryptophan, so a read error is the likely source. The gene calls are TRBV5-1 and TRBJ2-7; tentative D call: TRBD1 (6 bases). Germline values: CDR1 SGHRS, CDR2 YFSETQ. The CDR3 length is 16 residues. Trimming pared 0 bases from V and 0 bases from J, leaving 13 bases between. CDR3 DNA: TGCGCCAGCAGCTTGGCCGTGGGGGCTGCCTCCTACGAGCAGTACCTT. Amino acid sequence: CASSLAVGAASYEQYL.

The V gene is TRBV3-1, the J gene TRBJ2-1; D is uncertain. V lost 5 bases, J lost 7 bases, and 21 bases lay in between. Germline-derived CDR1 and CDR2 are LGHDT and YNNKEL (reference sequence). The CDR3 is 16 amino acids. CDR3 sequence: CASSTRTRVSVNEQFF. DNA of the CDR3: TGTGCCAGCAGCACACGAACCCGGGTATCGGTGAATGAGCAGTTCTTC.

This clonotype was seen at least ten times. V is TRBV13 and J is TRBJ1-3; D may be TRBD1 (5 bases). Germline V gene lookup returns CDR1 PRHDT and CDR2 FYEKMQ (reference sequence). This CDR3 has 14 amino acids. V lost 5 bases and J 8 bases, leaving 16 bases between the germline ends. For the CDR3, the DNA is TGTGCCAGCAGCCTCCACCAGGGAGGTGACACCATATATTTT. Its protein product is CASSLHQGGDTIYF.

V usage is TRBV7-2 and J usage is TRBJ2-7; 7 bases are a match to TRBD2. Germline V gene data show CDR1 as SGHTA and CDR2 as FQGNSA. Germline trimming cut 3 bases from V and 1 base from J; bases unmatched to any gene: 9. The CDR3 has 16 residues. The CDR3 DNA reads as TGTGCCAGCAGCTTCCAAGGACTAGTTGCGTCCTACGAGCAGTACTTC. It specifies CASSFQGLVASYEQYF.

This clonotype occurred many times. V is TRBV6-5 and J is TRBJ2-2; perhaps D is TRBD1 or TRBD2 (5 bases each). Trimming took off 6 bases at V and 4 bases at J, with 21 bases between the two ends. Germline V gene lookup returns CDR1 MNHEY and CDR2 SVGAGI. The CDR3 length is 17 residues. As DNA, the CDR3 is TGTGCCAGCAGCCGCACCCGGACGGGACCAGCCACCGGGGAGCTGTTTTTT. Translating it yields CASSRTRTGPATGELFF.

This chain joins TRBV30 and TRBJ1-2, with D perhaps matching TRBD1 (6 bases). V shed 8 bases and J shed 4 bases, with 17 bases lying between them. The length of the CDR3 is 13 residues. The germline V gene has CDR1 GTSNPN and CDR2 SVGIG (reference sequence). The CDR3 loop reads CATYSQGIYGYTF. The CDR3 DNA is TGTGCCACTTATTCCCAGGGGATCTATGGCTACACCTTC.

There are many counts of this clonotype. The chain combines TRBV12-3 or TRBV12-4 with TRBJ1-1; D is undetermined. Trimming took off 8 bases at V and 1 base at J, with 5 bases between the two ends. This CDR3 contains 11 residues. The CDR3 region is CASGGNTEAFF. The DNA of the CDR3 is TGTGCCAGCGGAGGGAACACTGAAGCTTTCTTT.

This clonotype appeared many times. The rearrangement uses TRBV20-1 and TRBJ2-7; D ambiguous. Trimming stripped 1 base from V and 3 bases from J, with 7 bases between. In germline, CDR1 is DFQATT, CDR2 SNEGSKA (reference sequence). The CDR3 has 12 residues. The CDR3, as DNA: TGCAGTGCTAGAGGCCTGCTCTACGAGCAGTACTTC. Translation: CSARGLLYEQYF.

This clonotype was counted ten times or more. The V call is TRBV6-6, the J call TRBJ2-6; D gene unclear. Trimming took 7 bases from V and 1 from J, leaving 8 bases between them. This CDR3 region has 14 residues. Germline V lookup: CDR1 MNHNY, CDR2 SVGAGI (reference sequence). For the CDR3, the DNA is TGTGCCAGCATACCTGGGTCTGGGGCCAACGTCCTGACTTTC. This sequence encodes CASIPGSGANVLTF.

The chain links TRBV5-1 to TRBJ2-7; D may be TRBD1 or TRBD2 (6 bases each). Trimming took off 6 bases at V and 4 bases at J, with 17 bases between the two ends. This CDR3 is built from 14 residues. CDR1 is SGHRS, CDR2 YFSETQ, per germline. The CDR3 reads CASNSDWGAYEQYF. Here the CDR3 DNA reads TGCGCCAGCAACTCTGACTGGGGGGCATACGAGCAGTACTTC.

This clonotype was observed at least ten times. The chain joins TRBV10-3 to TRBJ1-1; D might be TRBD1 (5 bases). Trimming removed 7 bases from V and 0 bases from J, with 12 bases in between. Germline CDR1 reads ENHRY; CDR2 reads SYGVKD. The CDR3 runs 14 residues. This CDR3 is CAINSGRMNTEAFF. DNA of the CDR3: TGTGCCATCAATTCAGGGAGGATGAACACTGAAGCTTTCTTT.

This clonotype was seen many times. DNA of the CDR3: TGTGCCAGCAGTCCCCTGGGTTCTGGGGCCAACGTCCTGACTTTC. This encodes CASSPLGSGANVLTF. This chain joins TRBV2 and TRBJ2-6; D gene uncertain. Germline V CDR1 and CDR2: SNHLY, FYNNEI. This CDR3 is built from 15 residues. V was pared by 5 bases and J by 1 base, with 9 bases between.

In this sample, this clonotype turned up many times. The chain joins TRBV15 to TRBJ1-4; possible D gene TRBD1, 5 bases. Germline assignment: CDR1 LNHNV and CDR2 YYDKDF (reference sequence). The CDR3 sequence is 16 residues long. Trimming took 7 bases from V and 7 from J, leaving 22 bases between them. As DNA, the CDR3 is TGTGCCACCAAGGGAGGCCGGGGGGAAGGAAGTGAAAAACTGTTTTTT. This encodes CATKGGRGEGSEKLFF.

This clonotype came up many times. V gene TRBV4-1 combines with J gene TRBJ2-7; a possible D gene is TRBD2 (6 bases). Germline V gene lookup returns CDR1 MGHRA and CDR2 YSYEKL. The CDR3 spans 14 residues. Trimming removed 4 bases at V and 0 bases at J, with 10 bases between. CDR3 region: CASSLGEVSYEQYF. The DNA of the CDR3 is TGCGCCAGCAGCCTCGGGGAGGTCTCCTACGAGCAGTACTTC.